One and the same sample provided the 14 T cell receptor beta chains below, sequenced in a study of blood T cell repertoires in COVID-19. The table came from immunoSEQ multiplex PCR; TCRdb's copy has only in-frame clones and leaves some out. The sample consists of about 480,000 clones, roughly 88% of them appearing once. Sequenced input: PBMCs or T cells enriched from blood (not recorded which). The receptor set was obtained from a woman aged 40 to 49 who had recovered from COVID-19.

V gene TRBV5-3 combines with J gene TRBJ1-4; 7 nucleotides match TRBD1. TRBV5-3 falls under the ORF class, with uncertain function. The CDR3 is 15 residues long. V was pared by 4 bases and J by 4 bases, with 7 bases of the junction left unmatched. The CDR3 loop reads CARSVRDSHNEKLFF. The DNA of the CDR3 is TGTGCCAGAAGCGTAAGGGACAGTCATAATGAAAAACTGTTTTTT.

The chain couples TRBV10-1 to TRBJ2-3, with no clear D. The CDR3 totals 13 residues. Germline values: CDR1 WNHNN, CDR2 SYGVQD (reference sequence). V dropped 8 bases and J dropped 3 bases, with 12 bases sitting between them. The CDR3 loop reads CASAADRTDTQYF. For the CDR3, the DNA is TGCGCCAGCGCGGCTGATAGGACAGATACGCAGTATTTT.

The rearrangement joins TRBV5-1 to TRBJ2-3; no firm D call. Trimming left V 0 bases short and J 1 base short, with 9 bases between. This CDR3 region has 15 residues. Germline V gene data show CDR1 as SGHRS and CDR2 as YFSETQ. CDR3 bases: TGCGCCAGCAGCTTGGCAGTGGCTGGCACAGATACGCAGTATTTT. Encoded protein: CASSLAVAGTDTQYF.

The chain recombines TRBV2 with TRBJ2-7; no firm D call. V dropped 7 bases and J dropped 6 bases, with 19 bases sitting between them. The CDR3 covers 14 residues. Germline CDR1 SNHLY, CDR2 FYNNEI. CDR3 sequence: CASTRTGTTGEQYF. In nucleotides, the CDR3 is TGTGCCAGCACCCGAACCGGCACAACGGGCGAGCAGTACTTC. Supplemented by reference TRBV2 and TRBJ2-7, the full variable domain reads EPEVTQTPSHQVTQMGQEVILRCVPISNHLYFYWYRQILGQKVEFLVSFYNNEISEKSEIFDDQFSVERPDGSNFTLKIRSTKLEDSAMYFCASTRTGTTGEQYFGPGTRLTVT.

This clone was recorded a few times. The same CDR3 can be traced to other DNA sequences in this sample. This chain connects TRBV5-1 to TRBJ2-1; tentative D call: TRBD2 (5 bases). Germline CDR1 SGHRS, CDR2 YFSETQ. V was pared by 2 bases and J by 1 base, with 10 bases between. This CDR3 has 15 residues. DNA of the CDR3: TGCGCCAGCAGCTTAAGCGGTTCTTCCTACAATGAGCAGTTCTTC. It is translated as CASSLSGSSYNEQFF.

This sequence joins TRBV11-2 and TRBJ1-1, with TRBD1 matching over 7 bases. The germline CDR1 and CDR2 sequences are SGHAT and FQNNGV. The CDR3 consists of 13 residues. The junction had 8 bases not matched to a gene; V was cut back by 0 bases and J by 13 bases. The CDR3 DNA reads TGTGCCAGCAGCTTAGATGCAGGGGGGAGAGGTTTCTTT. This gives the protein CASSLDAGGRGFF.

The gene calls are TRBV12-3 or TRBV12-4 and TRBJ2-1; D unclear. The CDR3 has 12 amino acids. V was cut by 6 bases and J by 7 bases, with 10 bases left in between. CDR3 bases: TGTGCCAGCAGCTTTAATCAGAATGAGCAGTTCTTC. It translates to CASSFNQNEQFF.

The rearrangement uses TRBV6-5 and TRBJ1-1; no clear D. Trimming cost V 3 bases and J 0 bases, with 11 bases left between them. The CDR3 is 15 residues long. Germline V gene lookup returns CDR1 MNHEY and CDR2 SVGAGI. CDR3 loop: CASSYTLLMNTEAFF. The DNA for the CDR3 is TGTGCCAGCAGTTATACACTACTCATGAACACTGAAGCTTTCTTT.

The chain links TRBV11-3 to TRBJ2-2; tentative D call: TRBD1 (6 bases). V lost 6 bases to trimming and J lost 6 bases, with 17 bases between them. Germline V gives CDR1 SGHNT, CDR2 YENEEA. The CDR3 sequence is 15 residues long. The CDR3: CASSTRGKGAGELFF. The CDR3 DNA is TGTGCCAGCAGTACAAGAGGGAAGGGGGCCGGGGAGCTGTTTTTT.

CDR3 nucleotides: TGTGCCAGCAGCCCTAGCGGGAGGGCCGTGTTCTTC. Translated: CASSPSGRAVFF. The genes are TRBV7-9 and TRBJ2-1; 12 bases agree with TRBD2. Germline V gives CDR1 SEHNR, CDR2 FQNEAQ (reference sequence). The CDR3 is 12 amino acids. After removal of 5 bases from V and 15 bases from J, the junction contained 5 bases not matched to a gene. Supplemented by reference TRBV7-9 and TRBJ2-1, the full variable domain reads DTGVSQNPRHKITKRGQNVTFRCDPISEHNRLYWYRQTLGQGPEFLTYFQNEAQLEKSRLLSDRFSAERPKGSFSTLEIQRTEQGDSAMYLCASSPSGRAVFFGPGTRLTVL.

The chain carries TRBV5-8 and TRBJ2-7, with D maybe TRBD2 (5 bases). Germline values: CDR1 SGHTS, CDR2 YDEGEE. The CDR3 totals 10 residues. The germline V and J ends were trimmed by 7 bases and 7 bases, with 9 bases remaining between them. CDR3 in amino acids: CASPRREQYF. The CDR3, as DNA: TGTGCCAGCCCGAGGAGGGAGCAGTACTTC.

This sequence joins TRBV7-2 and TRBJ2-6, with TRBD1 identical over 10 bases. This CDR3 comprises 19 residues. V was clipped by 1 base and J by 4 bases; unmatched bases: 10. In germline, CDR1 is SGHTA, CDR2 FQGNSA. Here the CDR3 reads CASSLEGQGHTGGANVLTF. CDR3 sequence (DNA): TGTGCCAGCAGCTTAGAGGGACAGGGGCACACCGGGGGGGCCAACGTCCTGACTTTC.

The chain recombines TRBV9 with TRBJ1-1; tentative D call: TRBD1 (5 bases). Germline lookup yields CDR1 SGDLS and CDR2 YYNGEE. The CDR3 has 14 residues. V was cut by 3 bases and J by 1 base, with 10 bases left in between. This CDR3 is CASSGRGPNTEAFF. The CDR3 bases are TGTGCCAGCAGCGGGAGGGGTCCGAACACTGAAGCTTTCTTT.

This chain joins TRBV11-2 and TRBJ2-7; D is ambiguous. This CDR3 has 13 amino acids. V was trimmed by 5 bases and J by 0 bases, leaving 8 bases between them. In germline, CDR1 is SGHAT, CDR2 FQNNGV. The CDR3 DNA reads TGTGCCAGCAGCAGCCTAAGCTCCTACGAGCAGTACTTC. It is translated as CASSSLSSYEQYF.